This TCR beta chain came from a study of persistence of HIV-infected CD4 T cells. In the study overall: A larger, less memory-rich fraction responded to anti-CD3/anti-CD28 beads than to antigen. General study findings and limits: CMV- and Gag-responding cells had lower TCRbeta richness than CD3/CD28-responding cells. Degenerate expanded CDR3beta sequences were enriched among CMV- and Gag-responding cells.

This was the immunoSEQ version 4 assay in survey mode. Using immunoSEQ multiplex PCR, the repertoire was profiled, and TCRdb retains in-frame clones only, with some absent. Of 35,000 to 45,000 clones listed, roughly 89% are singletons. Per germline, CDR1 MNHEY and CDR2 SMNVEV (reference sequence). The CDR3 extends over 13 amino acids. The junction had 7 bases not matched to a gene; V was cut back by 5 bases and J by 7 bases. In regard to this clone: Its specificity is unknown.

Anti-CD3/anti-CD28 beads served as a nonspecific positive control stimulus. Sorting selected CD4+ T cells upregulating both CD40 ligand and CD69. The V call is TRBV27, the J call TRBJ2-7; 8 bases agree with TRBD1. This TCR derives from an adult man with HIV who was CMV-seropositive. The source material was CD4+ T cells sorted from PBMCs after approximately 19-hour stimulation, sampled from a patient who received antiretroviral therapy. This chain's CDR3 is CASSERDRLEQYF. The CDR3 bases are TGTGCCAGCAGTGAGAGGGACAGGCTTGAGCAGTACTTC.